This TCR beta chain was identified in a study of T cells in Graves' hyperthyroidism and ophthalmopathy. Broader study findings: A 13 V-J signature model discriminated ophthalmopathy versus stable hyperthyroidism. Most thyroid clonotypes expanded above 0.001 appeared in blood too.

The CDR3 regions of TCR beta were amplified from RNA transcripts. During a first-round RT-PCR of the TCR CDR3, the HTBI primer set was used. MiXCR, run by TCRdb on the multiplex PCR reads, gives a single entry per CDR3 protein. The sample has roughly 300,000 distinct CDR3 sequences, more than 11% seen once. Newly diagnosed hyperthyroidism, duration under 2 months, in patients aged 18 to 65. The PBMCs were sourced from fresh peripheral blood (more than 8.5 ml). Ten or more counts support this clonotype. Its target is not known. V lost 3 bases to trimming and J lost 0 bases, with 14 bases between them. Germline loops: CDR1 KGHDR, CDR2 SFDVKD. This CDR3 has 17 amino acids.

This sequence originates from a woman under 40 with Graves' hyperthyroidism. The chain couples TRBV24-1 to TRBJ2-1, with TRBD1 as a possible D gene (6 bases). The sample taken for sequencing was blood. This CDR3 is CATSDNRDISSYNEQFF. Written as DNA, the CDR3 is TGTGCCACCAGTGATAACCGGGACATAAGCTCCTACAATGAGCAGTTCTTC.